The 21 T cell receptor beta chains in this list originate from one sample, sequenced in a study of blood T cells in healthy people across ages. A second PCR, run for roughly 7 to 12 cycles, used a sample-barcoded 5' primer plus a J-beta primer mix. TCRdb redid the calling of the 5' RACE reads with MiXCR, one entry per CDR3 protein. The table has under 950,000 distinct CDR3 sequences, about a fifth seen once. Sequencing was done on a sample of blood. The receptor set was obtained from a man between 65 and 85 years old in good health.

This clonotype was seen a handful of times. J is TRBJ1-1 and V is TRBV11-2; TRBD1 agrees at 7 bases. Unmatched junction bases numbered 7, after V lost 5 bases and J lost 4 bases. Germline CDR1 is SGHAT and CDR2 is FQNNGV. The CDR3 spans 14 residues. The CDR3 region has the DNA TGTGCCAGCAGCCCAGGGGGGGTTAGCACTGAAGCTTTCTTT. It translates to CASSPGGVSTEAFF. Variable domain in full (rest from reference TRBV11-2 and TRBJ1-1): EAGVAQSPRYKIIEKRQSVAFWCNPISGHATLYWYQQILGQGPKLLIQFQNNGVVDDSQLPKDRFSAERLKGVDSTLKIQPAKLEDSAVYLCASSPGGVSTEAFFGQGTRLTVV.

This clonotype was seen only a few times. The chain combines TRBV12-3 or TRBV12-4 with TRBJ2-1; the match to TRBD2 covers 8 bases. This CDR3 contains 16 residues. Unmatched junction bases numbered 10, after V lost 5 bases and J lost 4 bases. CDR3 in DNA: TGTGCCAGCAGTGGAACCGGGACTAGACAGTACAATGAGCAGTTCTTC. As protein: CASSGTGTRQYNEQFF.

The sample holds a few counts of this clonotype. The chain couples TRBV6-1 to TRBJ1-6; 7 positions agree with TRBD1. This CDR3 spans 17 amino acids. The V gene end was trimmed by 3 bases and the J gene end by 2 bases; junction bases not matched to a gene: 7. Per germline, CDR1 MNHNS and CDR2 SASEGT. The CDR3 DNA reads as TGTGCCAGCAGTGACGTAGACAGGGTTACCTATAATTCACCCCTCCACTTT. Translated, it gives CASSDVDRVTYNSPLHF.

This clonotype showed up just a few times. The V and J genes are TRBV14 and TRBJ2-3, with D hard to call. Trimming removed 0 bases from V and 1 base from J, with 8 bases in between. Germline lookup yields CDR1 SGHDN and CDR2 FVKESK. CDR3 size: 15 residues. DNA of the CDR3: TGTGCCAGCAGCCAAGATTGGGCAGGCACAGATACGCAGTATTTT. Translated, it gives CASSQDWAGTDTQYF.

A remark on this clonotype: One junction end does not reproduce the germline sequence, and a read error may be involved. The chain links TRBV6-5 to TRBJ2-7; 8 bases line up with TRBD1. CDR3 length equals 14 residues. From germline, CDR1 is MNHEY and CDR2 SVGAGI. CDR3 in amino acids: CASSEDRVIYERYF. As DNA, the CDR3 is TGTGCCAGCAGTGAGGACAGGGTTATCTACGAGCGGTACTTC.

This clonotype has more than one count but fewer than ten. The genes are TRBV7-9 and TRBJ2-5; D unclear. The better agreement between TRBJ2-7 and the DNA end casts doubt on the J call. Germline V lookup: CDR1 SEHNR, CDR2 FQNEAQ (reference sequence). The CDR3 covers 12 residues. The CDR3 region is CASSYIDYEQYV. CDR3 DNA sequence: TGTGCCAGCAGCTATATCGACTACGAGCAGTACGTC.

As regards this clonotype: At one of its ends the junction is not consistent with the germline gene, which may arise from a read error. The gene calls are TRBV12-3 or TRBV12-4 and TRBJ1-2; weak D call: TRBD1 (6 bases). This CDR3 has 15 amino acids. The CDR3 region is CARSWGALSGYGYTF. The CDR3, as DNA: TGTGCCCGCAGCTGGGGGGCCCTTTCTGGCTATGGCTACACCTTC.

The V gene is TRBV7-2, the J gene TRBJ2-5, with 8 bases lining up with TRBD2. The CDR3 totals 14 residues. Germline lookup yields CDR1 SGHTA and CDR2 FQGNSA. After removal of 2 bases from V and 4 bases from J, the junction contained 3 bases not matched to a gene. In DNA, the CDR3 is TGTGCCAGCAGCTTAAGCGGGAGCGCAGAGACCCAGTACTTC. It is translated as CASSLSGSAETQYF.

In its sample, this clonotype was seen many times. The J gene is TRBJ1-3, the V gene TRBV3-1, with D possibly TRBD1 on 6 matching bases. Germline assignment: CDR1 LGHDT and CDR2 YNNKEL (reference sequence). This CDR3 has 17 residues. Trimming removed 2 bases at V and 1 base at J, with 15 bases between. CDR3 sequence: CASSQPGQRRSGNTIYF. The CDR3 region has the DNA TGTGCCAGCAGCCAACCCGGACAGAGGAGGTCTGGAAACACCATATATTTT.

This clonotype was observed a handful of times. This chain links TRBV12-3 or TRBV12-4 with TRBJ2-1; D unclear. This CDR3 comprises 14 residues. Trimming removed 3 bases from V and 4 bases from J, with 10 bases in between. CDR3 amino acids: CASSLDGYYNEQFF. In nucleotides, the CDR3 is TGTGCCAGCAGTTTGGATGGGTATTACAATGAGCAGTTCTTC.

Ten or more counts support this clonotype. The V call is TRBV7-9, the J call TRBJ1-1, with 8 bases that match TRBD1. The CDR3 consists of 14 residues. Losses at the gene ends were 6 bases for V and 4 bases for J; bases not matched to a gene: 7. Germline-derived CDR1 and CDR2 are SEHNR and FQNEAQ (reference sequence). This CDR3 is CASSTQTGATEAFF. The CDR3 nucleotides are TGTGCCAGCAGTACCCAGACAGGGGCCACTGAAGCTTTCTTT.

The chain carries TRBV7-9 and TRBJ2-5; D assignment may be TRBD1 or TRBD2 (6 bases each). The CDR3 runs to 13 residues. Germline V gene sequence: CDR1 SEHNR, CDR2 FQNEAQ (reference sequence). V was clipped by 10 bases and J by 4 bases, with 16 bases between them. The CDR3 sequence: CATIGGRGETQYF. The CDR3 nucleotides read TGTGCCACAATAGGGGGGCGAGGAGAGACCCAGTACTTC. Supplemented by reference TRBV7-9 and TRBJ2-5, the full variable domain reads DTGVSQNPRHKITKRGQNVTFRCDPISEHNRLYWYRQTLGQGPEFLTYFQNEAQLEKSRLLSDRFSAERPKGSFSTLEIQRTEQGDSAMYLCATIGGRGETQYFGPGTRLLVL.

The chain couples TRBV7-9 to TRBJ1-2; D is perhaps TRBD1 (6 bases). The germline gives CDR1 SEHNR, CDR2 FQNEAQ (reference sequence). CDR3 size: 16 residues. V was trimmed by 2 bases and J by 4 bases, leaving 17 bases between them. In nucleotides, the CDR3 is TGTGCCAGCAGCTTAAAGGCAGGGGTTGGTAGCTATGGCTACACCTTC. Its protein product is CASSLKAGVGSYGYTF. The full variable domain, with the rest looked up from reference TRBV7-9 and TRBJ1-2, is DTGVSQNPRHKITKRGQNVTFRCDPISEHNRLYWYRQTLGQGPEFLTYFQNEAQLEKSRLLSDRFSAERPKGSFSTLEIQRTEQGDSAMYLCASSLKAGVGSYGYTFGSGTRLTVV.

This clonotype has a handful of counts. Here the CDR3 reads CASSLNQGRDEQFF. Written as DNA, the CDR3 is TGTGCCAGCAGCTTGAACCAGGGACGCGATGAGCAGTTCTTC. This chain uses TRBV5-5 with TRBJ2-1; D could derive from TRBD1 or TRBD2 (5 bases each). Trimming cost V 1 base and J 8 bases, with 13 bases left between them. CDR1 is SGHKS and CDR2 is YYEKEE in the germline V gene (reference sequence). The CDR3 loop spans 14 amino acids.

The chain couples TRBV28 to TRBJ2-1, with 8 bases aligning to TRBD2. The DNA matches TRBJ2-5 better at its end, which makes the J call doubtful. The CDR3 extends over 15 amino acids. CDR1 and CDR2 (germline): MDHEN, SYDVKM. CDR3: CASSLNSGVRGTQYF. The CDR3 nucleotides read TGTGCCAGCAGTTTGAATAGCGGGGTGAGGGGAACCCAGTACTTC.

This clonotype has a handful of counts. The gene calls are TRBV10-3 and TRBJ2-7; 10 bases line up with TRBD2. CDR1 and CDR2 from the germline V gene are ENHRY and SYGVKD. The V segment lost 4 bases and the J segment 4 bases; nucleotides outside the gene matches: 1. The CDR3 spans 13 residues. The CDR3 here is CAISVGLAYEQYF. For the CDR3, the DNA is TGTGCCATCAGTGTGGGACTAGCGTACGAGCAGTACTTC.

This rearrangement joins TRBV19 to TRBJ1-1; D is possibly TRBD1 (5 bases). The germline CDR1 and CDR2 sequences are LNHDA and SQIVND (reference sequence). The CDR3 spans 14 residues. With 2 bases removed from V and 0 bases from J, the gap between germline ends came to 7 bases. CDR3 DNA sequence: TGTGCCAGTAGTATACCGGGGGTGAACACTGAAGCTTTCTTT. Residues: CASSIPGVNTEAFF.

In this sample, this clonotype turned up a few times. CDR3 sequence reads: CASSSGLVGDEQFF. DNA of the CDR3: TGTGCCAGCAGCTCGGGACTAGTAGGGGATGAGCAGTTCTTC. This chain uses TRBV7-9 with TRBJ2-1; 8 positions match TRBD2. Trimming cost V 4 bases and J 8 bases; bases outside gene matches: 7. Germline CDR1 reads SEHNR; CDR2 reads FQNEAQ (reference sequence). This CDR3 is built from 14 residues.

The chain joins TRBV12-3 or TRBV12-4 to TRBJ1-2; D possibly corresponds to TRBD1 (5 bases). The CDR3 extends over 14 amino acids. V gave up 5 bases and J gave up 7 bases, with 17 bases separating them. The CDR3 region is CASSRREVGSGYTF. CDR3 nucleotide sequence: TGTGCCAGCAGTCGCAGGGAAGTGGGTAGTGGCTACACCTTC.

The chain links TRBV18 to TRBJ2-1; D possibly matches TRBD1 or TRBD2 (5 bases each). Germline CDR1 and CDR2: KGHSH and LQKENI. The CDR3 sequence is 15 residues long. V was cut by 3 bases and J by 2 bases, with 11 bases left in between. This chain's CDR3 is CASSPALGAYNEQFF. CDR3 nucleotides: TGTGCCAGCTCACCTGCCTTGGGGGCCTACAATGAGCAGTTCTTC.

Concerning this clonotype: The junction differs from germline at one of its ends, possibly a read error. The rearrangement uses TRBV29-1 and TRBJ1-2; the D gene is possibly TRBD1 (5 bases). Germline CDR1 reads SQVTM; CDR2 reads ANQGSEA. CDR3 length equals 12 residues. In DNA form, the CDR3 reads TGCAGCATAAGGGGTATAGCCTATGACTACACCTTC. This codes for CSIRGIAYDYTF.